The T cell receptor beta chain under discussion was sequenced for a study of T cells in Graves' hyperthyroidism and ophthalmopathy. These patients, aged 18 to 65, had recently diagnosed hyperthyroidism lasting under 2 months. Isolation of PBMCs was performed on around 9.7 ml fresh peripheral blood. This clonotype was observed at least ten times. Its antigen remains unidentified. V lost 4 bases and J lost 4, with 14 bases in between. This CDR3 spans 14 amino acids. Germline CDR1 reads LGHDT; CDR2 reads YNNKEL (reference sequence). The study, taken as a whole, reports: Most clonotypes expanded in the thyroid (above 0.001) were also present in blood.

Amplification of TCR beta CDR3 regions was performed using RNA transcripts as template. HTBI primers were the set used in a first-round RT-PCR of the TCR CDR3. TCRdb re-called the multiplex PCR reads through MiXCR, storing one row per CDR3 protein. The table includes roughly 700,000 distinct CDR3 sequences, approximately 15% detected once. The V and J genes are TRBV3-1 and TRBJ2-7; a possible D gene is TRBD2 (6 bases). The specimen sequenced was blood. This receptor was taken from a young woman with Graves' hyperthyroidism. CDR3 DNA: TGTGCCAGCAGCCGATTTGGAGCGGGTTACGAGCAGTACTTC. Translating gives CASSRFGAGYEQYF.